Below, one T cell receptor beta chain is given with its context. Antigen: not known. The TCRbeta library was prepared with unique molecular identifiers. TCRdb ran MiXCR on the PCR reads and lists one entry per CDR3 protein. The sample includes around 300,000 distinct CDR3 sequences, over 7% of them seen just once. The data originate from a study of T-cell reconstitution after alpha-beta-depleted transplantation in children. Study results and limitations: After one year, T-cell counts and TCRbeta diversity mostly came from new T cells. About two months after transplant, alpha-beta T cells reportedly came from several hundred expanded graft clones.

Sequencing was performed on peripheral blood, taken 360 days after TCRalphabeta/CD19-depleted stem cell transplant. This clonotype originated in a female patient aged 2-10 years who had a stem cell transplant for Fanconi anemia, so the T cells may come from the graft donor.

CDR3 amino acids: CASGKIGTSGSIPNEQFF. In DNA form, the CDR3 reads TGTGCCAGCGGCAAAATAGGGACTAGCGGGAGCATTCCGAATGAGCAGTTCTTC. The V gene is TRBV4-2, the J gene TRBJ2-1, with TRBD2 identical over 14 bases. The CDR3 loop spans 18 amino acids. V was clipped by 8 bases and J by 7 bases; unmatched bases: 16. Germline V gene lookup returns CDR1 LGHNA and CDR2 YNFKEQ.